This TCR beta chain was identified in a study of long-term antiretroviral therapy in people with HIV. Study-wide results and limits: Versus controls, repertoires in people with HIV had narrower CDR3 length ranges. ART adherence was not documented, and neither viral resistance nor therapy changes had any data.

HIV-positive participants were all treated in the United States. On this clone itself: Antigen: not known.

Run at survey level, the immunoSEQ assay was version v3.0. The study targeted about 40,000-50,000 T-cell genomes per sample in sequencing. Some clones are missing from TCRdb's copy, which holds only in-frame ones; the method was immunoSEQ multiplex PCR. The sample yields 25,000 to 35,000 clones, over 90% seen once. This clonotype originated in a woman between 40 and 50 years old with HIV. The source material was unsorted PBMCs, sampled almost 6.6 years after starting antiretroviral therapy.

CDR3 coding DNA: TGTGCCAGTAGTATCGGGACGGTAGCTAACTATGGCTACACCTTC. Translating it yields CASSIGTVANYGYTF. The chain links TRBV19 to TRBJ1-2, with D maybe TRBD1 (5 bases). The germline V gene has CDR1 LNHDA and CDR2 SQIVND (reference sequence). This CDR3 is built from 15 residues. The V end lost 3 bases, the J end lost 0 bases, and 11 bases lay between the germline ends. Complete variable domain (other parts from reference TRBV19 and TRBJ1-2): DGGITQSPKYLFRKEGQNVTLSCEQNLNHDAMYWYRQDPGQGLRLIYYSQIVNDFQKGDIAEGYSVSREKKESFPLTVTSAQKNPTAFYLCASSIGTVANYGYTFGSGTRLTVV.